These 20 T cell receptor beta chains share one sample of origin, sequenced in a study of glioma-infiltrating T cells after dendritic cell vaccination. Time point of the sample: after dendritic cell vaccination, including at tumor progression/relapse. Only in-frame clones appear in the TCRdb table, and some are missing; sequencing was by immunoSEQ multiplex PCR. The profile covers 85,000 to 100,000 clones, with over 75% appearing a single time and over 2% taken by the ten largest. The input for sequencing was blood, taken after dendritic cell vaccination. The origin of the receptors is a human donor with glioblastoma.

This rearrangement joins TRBV6-1 to TRBJ1-5; 7 nucleotides align to TRBD1. This CDR3 region has 15 residues. Unmatched junction bases numbered 9, after V lost 5 bases and J lost 5 bases. CDR1 MNHNS and CDR2 SASEGT come from the germline V gene. CDR3 nucleotides: TGTGCCAGCAGTTCGGGACAGTATCATGATCAGCCCCAGCATTTT. It is translated as CASSSGQYHDQPQHF.

The chain recombines TRBV6-5 with TRBJ1-1; a weak D match, TRBD1 (5 bases). V shed 1 base and J shed 3 bases, with 9 bases lying between them. Germline V gene data show CDR1 as MNHEY and CDR2 as SVGAGI. The CDR3 has 14 residues. DNA for the CDR3: TGTGCCAGCAGTTACTTTGAAGGGGACACTGAAGCTTTCTTT. Protein sequence: CASSYFEGDTEAFF.

This clone was counted a few times. The genes are TRBV7-2 and TRBJ2-7; TRBD1 matches 7 bases. The V gene end was trimmed by 5 bases and the J gene end by 4 bases; junction bases not matched to a gene: 8. The CDR3 runs to 14 residues. Germline CDR1 and CDR2: SGHTA and FQGNSA. DNA for the CDR3: TGTGCCAGCAGCGTATCCGGGACAGCGTACGAGCAGTACTTC. This encodes CASSVSGTAYEQYF.

The chain carries TRBV2 and TRBJ1-1; maybe TRBD1 (6 bases). There are 14 residues in the CDR3. Trimming cost V 6 bases and J 2 bases, with 13 bases left between them. From germline, CDR1 is SNHLY and CDR2 FYNNEI. The CDR3 DNA reads TGTGCCAGCAGGGCCAGGACAGTAAACACTGAAGCTTTCTTT. Its translation is CASRARTVNTEAFF.

The V gene is TRBV7-8, the J gene TRBJ1-5, with D perhaps matching TRBD1 (5 bases). This CDR3 spans 13 amino acids. V was cut by 5 bases and J by 4 bases, with 9 bases left in between. Germline values: CDR1 SGHVS, CDR2 FQNEAQ. CDR3 amino acids: CASSPTENQPQHF. Written as DNA, the CDR3 is TGTGCCAGCAGCCCGACAGAAAATCAGCCCCAGCATTTT.

The chain is built from TRBV15 and TRBJ1-5, with 8 bases fitting TRBD1. CDR1 LNHNV and CDR2 YYDKDF come from the germline V gene (reference sequence). This CDR3 is 14 amino acids long. The V segment lost 8 bases and the J segment 4 bases; nucleotides outside the gene matches: 7. The CDR3 sequence is CATQFGQGNQPQHF. As DNA, the CDR3 is TGTGCCACCCAATTTGGACAGGGAAATCAGCCCCAGCATTTT. The full variable domain, rest sourced from reference TRBV15 and TRBJ1-5, is DAMVIQNPRYQVTQFGKPVTLSCSQTLNHNVMYWYQQKSSQAPKLLFHYYDKDFNNEADTPDNFQSRRPNTSFCFLDIRSPGLGDTAMYLCATQFGQGNQPQHFGDGTRLSIL.

This rearrangement joins TRBV5-6 to TRBJ2-1; 8 nucleotides agree with TRBD2. Germline trimming cut 2 bases from V and 0 bases from J; bases unmatched to any gene: 13. The CDR3 length is 19 residues. CDR1 is SGHDT and CDR2 is YYEEEE in the germline V gene. The CDR3 sequence is CASSLTPAGLASSYNEQFF. The DNA of the CDR3 is TGTGCCAGCAGCTTAACCCCAGCTGGACTAGCCAGCTCCTACAATGAGCAGTTCTTC.

The chain employs TRBV20-1 and TRBJ2-7, with 7 bases identical to TRBD1. The germline V gene encodes CDR1 DFQATT and CDR2 SNEGSKA (reference sequence). The CDR3 consists of 11 residues. Trimming took 4 bases from V and 5 from J; bases not matched to a gene: 2. The CDR3 reads CSATRGNEQYV. The CDR3 coding sequence is TGCAGTGCTACCAGGGGGAACGAGCAGTACGTC.

In its sample, this clone was seen a few times. The V gene is TRBV10-3, the J gene TRBJ1-2; unclear D gene. The CDR3 covers 17 residues. Germline V gene lookup returns CDR1 ENHRY and CDR2 SYGVKD. Trimming took off 3 bases at V and 5 bases at J, with 22 bases between the two ends. The CDR3 coding sequence is TGTGCCATCAGTGAATTTCGGGCCGGCGGGCGAGGGTATGGCTACACCTTC. This gives the protein CAISEFRAGGRGYGYTF.

The chain couples TRBV7-3 to TRBJ2-1; tentatively, D is TRBD2 (6 bases). CDR1 is SGHTA and CDR2 is FQGTGA in the germline V gene. The CDR3 runs 18 residues. The germline V and J ends were trimmed by 1 base and 4 bases, with 20 bases remaining between them. The CDR3 reads CASSLKPPRGAGYNEQFF. The CDR3 DNA sequence: TGTGCCAGCAGCTTAAAACCCCCGCGGGGAGCCGGTTACAATGAGCAGTTCTTC. Complete variable domain (other parts from reference TRBV7-3 and TRBJ2-1): GAGVSQTPSNKVTEKGKYVELRCDPISGHTALYWYRQSLGQGPEFLIYFQGTGAADDSGLPNDRFFAVRPEGSVSTLKIQRTERGDSAVYLCASSLKPPRGAGYNEQFFGPGTRLTVL.

This clone was detected once. The chain employs TRBV19 and TRBJ1-1; TRBD1 might be the D (5 bases). Germline V gene lookup returns CDR1 LNHDA and CDR2 SQIVND (reference sequence). V lost 5 bases, J lost 3 bases, and 10 bases lay in between. CDR3 size: 13 residues. CDR3 loop: CASSRRDYTEAFF. The CDR3 DNA sequence: TGTGCCAGTAGTCGCAGGGATTACACTGAAGCTTTCTTT.

The chain has TRBV7-9 and TRBJ2-3; possible D gene TRBD1, 6 bases. V lost 4 bases and J lost 9, with 26 bases in between. The CDR3 covers 17 residues. Germline V CDR1 and CDR2: SEHNR, FQNEAQ (reference sequence). The CDR3 DNA follows: TGTGCCAGCAGCTCCCACAGGGACACGGGATTATTTAAGACGCAGTATTTT. It specifies CASSSHRDTGLFKTQYF.

The CDR3 protein is CASSEGRTLRYGYTF. The CDR3 nucleotides are TGTGCCAGCAGTGAAGGAAGGACACTTCGCTATGGCTACACCTTC. The rearrangement links TRBV6-1 to TRBJ1-2; maybe TRBD1 (5 bases). The V end was cut by 1 base, the J end by 4 bases, with 13 bases between. CDR3 length equals 15 residues. Germline assignment: CDR1 MNHNS and CDR2 SASEGT.

The V gene is TRBV5-1, the J gene TRBJ2-5, with 10 bases fitting TRBD1. Germline V lookup: CDR1 SGHRS, CDR2 YFSETQ. The CDR3 has 14 residues. V shed 3 bases, J shed 4 bases, and the junction held 3 bases outside the gene matches. CDR3 in amino acids: CASSSDRGLETQYF. CDR3 coding DNA: TGCGCCAGCAGCTCGGACAGGGGGTTAGAGACCCAGTACTTC.

The chain employs TRBV19 and TRBJ1-2, with D perhaps TRBD1 (6 bases). With 5 bases removed from V and 6 bases from J, the gap between germline ends came to 19 bases. Per germline, CDR1 LNHDA and CDR2 SQIVND (reference sequence). The CDR3 totals 15 residues. CDR3 DNA sequence: TGTGCCAGTAGTGGAAACAGGGATGAGGGCGATGGCTACACCTTC. This gives the protein CASSGNRDEGDGYTF.

The rearrangement uses TRBV7-2 and TRBJ2-1; maybe TRBD2 (5 bases). The CDR3 covers 15 residues. CDR1 SGHTA and CDR2 FQGNSA come from the germline V gene. The V and J ends lost 3 bases and 7 bases respectively, with 16 bases between them. The CDR3 sequence is CASSLRAFDRNEQFF. CDR3 nucleotides: TGTGCCAGCAGCTTGAGGGCTTTCGATCGTAATGAGCAGTTCTTC.

The genes are TRBV18 and TRBJ1-1; no definite D call. Trimming pared 0 bases from V and 4 bases from J, leaving 6 bases between. Germline lookup yields CDR1 KGHSH and CDR2 LQKENI. The CDR3 extends over 13 amino acids. The CDR3 bases are TGTGCCAGCTCACCACCACGAGTCACTGAAGCTTTCTTT. Translating it yields CASSPPRVTEAFF.

This clone was detected only a few times. CDR3 DNA: TGTGCCAGCAGTGCGGGACAGGCTAACTATGGCTACACCTTC. Translating gives CASSAGQANYGYTF. This chain joins TRBV2 and TRBJ1-2; 8 positions agree with TRBD1. The CDR3 length is 14 residues. The J segment lost 0 bases and the V segment lost 4 bases, leaving 1 base of the junction unmatched. Germline CDR1 and CDR2: SNHLY and FYNNEI.

The J gene is TRBJ2-3, the V gene TRBV5-1, with D uncertain. The CDR3 has 13 amino acids. The V and J ends lost 1 base and 6 bases respectively, with 9 bases between them. Germline-derived CDR1 and CDR2 are SGHRS and YFSETQ. The CDR3 loop is CASSLNLGDTQYF. In DNA form, the CDR3 reads TGCGCCAGCAGCTTGAATTTGGGCGATACGCAGTATTTT.

This chain connects TRBV7-3 to TRBJ2-1; 7 bases fit TRBD2. The V and J ends lost 5 bases and 9 bases, in that order; junction bases with no gene match: 13. This CDR3 spans 15 amino acids. Germline CDR1 reads SGHTA; CDR2 reads FQGTGA. CDR3 region: CASSPGGSGGTEQFF. DNA of the CDR3: TGTGCCAGCAGCCCAGGCGGGAGTGGGGGGACTGAGCAGTTCTTC.